The rows below give T cell receptor beta chains drawn from one sample of a study of identical twins. TCRdb re-derived calls from the 5' RACE reads in MiXCR, one entry per CDR3 protein. The data show just over 450,000 distinct CDR3 sequences, more than 13% seen once. This same sample was also part of a study on yellow fever vaccine responses in identical twins.

Sequenced material: CD4+ T cells sorted from blood. These receptors were taken from a woman younger than 35 in good health. CDR3s include the opening cysteine and the closing phenylalanine or tryptophan. D genes are given only for firm matches. Some rows have no size entry. The others give once, few or many, or a class for an expanded clone.

TRBV7-6	.	TRBJ2-3	.	CASSLAPRGSTDTQYF	TGTGCCAGCAGCTTAGCGCCGCGGGGTAGCACAGATACGCAGTATTTT
TRBV25-1	TRBD2	TRBJ2-1	.	CASSESRTSLGEQFF	TGTGCCAGCAGTGAATCCCGGACTAGTCTCGGCGAGCAGTTCTTC
TRBV3-1	.	TRBJ1-1	few	CASSHNREITEAFF	TGTGCCAGCAGCCATAACAGGGAAATCACTGAAGCTTTCTTT
TRBV2	TRBD1	TRBJ1-4	many	CASSTDLPRQGAKLFF	TGTGCCAGCAGTACCGATCTACCAAGACAGGGCGCAAAACTGTTTTTT
TRBV20-1	.	TRBJ2-5	.	CSARGGVAALQETQYF	TGCAGTGCTAGAGGCGGGGTAGCGGCACTTCAAGAGACCCAGTACTTC
TRBV7-9	TRBD1	TRBJ2-1	.	CASSIDRVGNNEQFF	TGTGCCAGCAGCATCGACAGGGTGGGCAACAATGAGCAGTTCTTC
TRBV24-1	.	TRBJ2-1	.	CATKDSYNEQFF	TGTGCCACGAAGGACTCCTACAATGAGCAGTTCTTC
TRBV11-3	.	TRBJ2-5	.	CASSLRDGRQETQYF	TGTGCCAGCAGCCTCCGGGACGGACGACAAGAGACCCAGTACTTC
TRBV20-1	.	TRBJ2-5	.	CSAREGSWQETQYF	TGCAGTGCTAGAGAAGGGAGTTGGCAAGAGACCCAGTACTTC
TRBV20-1	.	TRBJ1-4	few	CSASSPPTNEKLFF	TGCAGTGCTAGCTCTCCCCCAACTAATGAAAAACTGTTTTTT
TRBV3-1	.	TRBJ1-3	few	CASSQDRMADTIYF	TGTGCCAGCAGCCAAGATCGGATGGCAGACACCATATATTTT
TRBV24-1	.	TRBJ2-1	.	CATSDPNTSEQFF	TGTGCCACCAGTGATCCGAACACAAGTGAGCAGTTCTTC
TRBV18	.	TRBJ2-7	.	CASSPVFAGAEQYF	TGTGCCAGCTCACCGGTTTTCGCAGGGGCCGAGCAGTACTTC
TRBV6-4	.	TRBJ2-7	.	CASSDSRAPYEQYF	TGTGCCAGCAGTGACTCCAGGGCTCCCTACGAGCAGTACTTC
TRBV7-9	TRBD1	TRBJ2-1	few	CASSKGTGINTEQFF	TGTGCCAGCAGCAAAGGGACAGGGATAAACACTGAGCAGTTCTTC
TRBV5-8	TRBD1	TRBJ2-3	.	CASSLRDSYTDTQYF	TGTGCCAGCAGCCTTCGGGACAGTTACACAGATACGCAGTATTTT
TRBV2	.	TRBJ1-2	few	CASSVTGGPKYGYTF	TGTGCCAGCAGTGTGACAGGTGGGCCTAAGTATGGCTACACCTTC
TRBV21-1	.	TRBJ2-5	few	CASVRGSPGGETQYF	TGTGCCAGCGTCAGGGGATCCCCGGGAGGGGAGACCCAGTACTTC
TRBV5-1	.	TRBJ2-3	once	CASSLGQLSQGDTQYF	TGCGCCAGCAGCTTGGGACAGTTGAGCCAGGGGGATACGCAGTATTTT
TRBV6-1	.	TRBJ2-7	.	CASSRASTRNYEQYF	TGTGCCAGCAGCCGGGCCTCCACACGGAACTACGAGCAGTACTTC
TRBV27	.	TRBJ1-2	.	CASSLLAGANYGYTF	TGTGCCAGCAGTTTGTTGGCAGGGGCTAACTATGGCTACACCTTC
TRBV5-4	.	TRBJ2-3	.	CASTQTVTSTDTQYF	TGTGCCAGCACACAGACAGTTACTAGCACAGATACGCAGTATTTT
TRBV2	TRBD2	TRBJ2-7	.	CASSVTSGRSYEQYF	TGTGCCAGCAGCGTCACTAGCGGGCGCTCCTACGAGCAGTACTTC
TRBV3-1	.	TRBJ2-2	many	CASSQRTPNTGELFF	TGTGCCAGCAGCCAGAGGACCCCGAACACCGGGGAGCTGTTTTTT
TRBV20-1	.	TRBJ2-3	few	CSARDRRTSTDTQYF	TGCAGTGCTAGAGACAGGCGCACTAGCACAGATACGCAGTATTTT
TRBV12-3/TRBV12-4	.	TRBJ1-1	many	CASSLIGVEAFF	TGTGCCAGCAGTTTAATCGGGGTCGAAGCTTTCTTT
TRBV20-1	.	TRBJ1-6	.	CSARAGNRGSSYNSPLHF	TGCAGTGCTAGAGCTGGCAACCGAGGGAGCTCCTATAATTCACCCCTCCACTTT
TRBV20-1	.	TRBJ2-7	.	CSVTPPGLSYEQYF	TGCAGTGTTACCCCCCCAGGCCTCTCCTACGAGCAGTACTTC
TRBV2	.	TRBJ2-7	few	CASSEAPYEQYF	TGTGCCAGCAGTGAAGCCCCCTACGAGCAGTACTTC
TRBV7-2	.	TRBJ2-3	few	CASTSRASTADTQYF	TGTGCCAGCACCAGTCGGGCTAGCACTGCAGATACGCAGTATTTT
TRBV2	.	TRBJ2-7	.	CASTQQGLSYEQYF	TGTGCCAGCACCCAACAGGGATTATCCTACGAGCAGTACTTC
TRBV28	.	TRBJ1-5	.	CASSPFGGGNQPQHF	TGTGCCAGCAGTCCCTTCGGGGGGGGCAATCAGCCCCAGCATTTT
TRBV5-1	.	TRBJ2-1	.	CASSLDRGSEQFF	TGCGCCAGCAGCTTGGATAGGGGCAGTGAGCAGTTCTTC
TRBV27	TRBD2	TRBJ2-7	few	CASSFKTSGYEQYF	TGTGCCAGCAGTTTTAAGACTAGCGGGTACGAGCAGTACTTC
TRBV18	.	TRBJ2-1	.	CASSPEASAIYNEQFF	TGTGCCAGCTCGCCCGAGGCCTCAGCCATCTACAATGAGCAGTTCTTC
TRBV7-2	TRBD2	TRBJ2-1	few	CAGAAGSVYNEQFF	TGTGCCGGGGCAGCGGGGTCCGTTTACAATGAGCAGTTCTTC
TRBV29-1	TRBD2	TRBJ2-7	few	CSVEGLAGVHEQYF	TGCAGCGTTGAAGGACTAGCGGGAGTTCACGAGCAGTACTTC
TRBV7-8	TRBD2	TRBJ2-2	.	CASSSSQRGGTGELFF	TGTGCCAGCAGCTCCTCCCAGCGGGGGGGCACCGGGGAGCTGTTTTTT
TRBV5-6	TRBD1	TRBJ2-1	few	CASSLDAAGGKISYNEQFF	TGTGCCAGCAGCTTGGATGCAGCAGGGGGCAAAATCTCCTACAATGAGCAGTTCTTC
TRBV14	.	TRBJ2-1	few	CASSQDRRGGGSYNEQFF	TGTGCCAGCAGCCAAGATCGGAGGGGGGGGGGCTCCTACAATGAGCAGTTCTTC
TRBV11-2	TRBD2	TRBJ2-1	few	CASSSLRGSGRGNEQFF	TGTGCCAGCAGCAGCCTAAGGGGTAGCGGGAGAGGCAATGAGCAGTTCTTC
TRBV12-3/TRBV12-4	.	TRBJ2-1	many	CASSFWQGLGYNEQFF	TGTGCCAGCAGTTTTTGGCAGGGTCTAGGGTACAATGAGCAGTTCTTC
TRBV12-3/TRBV12-4	.	TRBJ2-3	few	CASNPEGGGRADTQYF	TGTGCCAGCAACCCCGAGGGAGGGGGGCGTGCAGATACGCAGTATTTT
TRBV20-1	TRBD2	TRBJ2-3	few	CSASPLAGGATDTQYF	TGCAGTGCTAGTCCACTAGCGGGTGGGGCAACAGATACGCAGTATTTT
TRBV12-3/TRBV12-4	.	TRBJ1-1	.	CASSLQFGPANTEAFF	TGTGCCAGCAGTTTACAATTCGGTCCGGCGAACACTGAAGCTTTCTTT